The following is a T cell receptor (beta chain) sequence with its context. Measured with immunoSEQ multiplex PCR; TCRdb has only the in-frame clones, and not every one. The sample lists 50,000 to 60,000 clones, nearly 85% occurring once. The data are from a study of blood T cell repertoires in COVID-19. Material: peripheral blood. This receptor was taken from a man in his forties with acute or convalescent COVID-19.

CDR3 region: CASSQLDRNEQFF. CDR3 DNA: TGTGCCAGCAGCCAACTAGACCGCAATGAGCAGTTCTTC. V is TRBV5-5 and J is TRBJ2-1; perhaps TRBD2 as D (5 bases). The CDR3 loop spans 13 amino acids. V lost 4 bases, J lost 6 bases, and 11 bases lay in between. Germline lookup yields CDR1 SGHKS and CDR2 YYEKEE (reference sequence).